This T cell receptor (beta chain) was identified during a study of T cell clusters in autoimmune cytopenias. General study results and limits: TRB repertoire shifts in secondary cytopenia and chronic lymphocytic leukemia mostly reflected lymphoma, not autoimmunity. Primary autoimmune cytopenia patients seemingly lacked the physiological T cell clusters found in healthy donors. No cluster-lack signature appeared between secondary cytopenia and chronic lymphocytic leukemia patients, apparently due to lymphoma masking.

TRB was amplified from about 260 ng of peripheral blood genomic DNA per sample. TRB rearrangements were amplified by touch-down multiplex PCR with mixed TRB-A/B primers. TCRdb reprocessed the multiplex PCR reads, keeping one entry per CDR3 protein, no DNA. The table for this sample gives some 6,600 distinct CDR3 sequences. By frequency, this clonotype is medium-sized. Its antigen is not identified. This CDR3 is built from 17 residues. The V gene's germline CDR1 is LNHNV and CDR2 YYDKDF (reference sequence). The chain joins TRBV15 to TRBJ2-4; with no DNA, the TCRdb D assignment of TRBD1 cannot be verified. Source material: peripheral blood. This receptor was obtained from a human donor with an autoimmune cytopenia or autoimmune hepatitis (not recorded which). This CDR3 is CATSRDVGQGAKNIQYF.